This T cell receptor (beta chain) comes out of a study of blood T cell repertoires in COVID-19. About the research overall: The United States, Italy and Spain were the sources of the acute and convalescent COVID-19 samples. The analysed material was cDNA or gDNA that came from T cells, B-cell-depleted T cells, or PBMCs.

CDR3 size: 14 residues. The ends were cut back, 3 bases at V and 0 bases at J, with 10 bases in the middle. Germline V gene data show CDR1 as SGDLS and CDR2 as YYNGEE. In the source study's methods: Amplifying reference gene primers gave estimates of nucleated cell counts. Sequencing used immunoSEQ multiplex PCR; TCRdb keeps in-frame clones, though not all of them. D and trimming come from the DNA, and the V and J calls and clone size come from that table. In the table there are about 90,000 clones, roughly nine tenths of which are singletons. The sequence was obtained from a human donor with active COVID-19. The donor label of this sample is uncertain. The rearrangement links TRBV9 to TRBJ2-7; the D gene is possibly TRBD1 (5 bases). The sample comprised peripheral blood. DNA of the CDR3: TGTGCCAGCAGCGCTACAGGTTCCTCCTACGAGCAGTACTTC. As protein: CASSATGSSYEQYF.